This is a list of T cell receptor beta chains from one sample in a study of blood T cell repertoires in COVID-19. Repertoires were generated with immunoSEQ multiplex PCR, while TCRdb's copy carries only in-frame clones and drops some. Among some 11,000 clones listed, approximately 87% were seen once. The sample comprised peripheral blood. The origin of the receptors is a human donor in a cohort sampled during active COVID-19. The CDR3 runs from the conserved cysteine through the conserved F or W. A D gene is named only where the DNA matches it firmly. Rows may omit the clone size; those that give it use once, few, many or a size class.

v_call	clone_size	j_call	d_call	cdr3_aa	cdr3_nt
TRBV6-5	-	TRBJ1-2	-	CASSLSTTNYGYTF	TGTGCCAGCAGTCTATCGACAACGAACTATGGCTACACCTTC
TRBV5-6	-	TRBJ2-7	TRBD1	CASSFGQGPYEQYF	TGTGCCAGCAGCTTTGGACAGGGTCCCTACGAGCAGTACTTC
TRBV19	-	TRBJ2-1	TRBD2	CASSRFPSGDNEQFF	TGTGCCAGTAGTCGATTCCCTAGCGGCGACAATGAGCAGTTCTTC
TRBV19	-	TRBJ2-2	-	CASSIDVPGVETGELFF	TGTGCCAGTAGTATAGATGTCCCGGGAGTCGAAACCGGGGAGCTGTTTTTT
TRBV27	-	TRBJ2-2	-	CASSRGGTGELFF	TGTGCCAGCAGTAGGGGTGGCACCGGGGAGCTGTTTTTT
TRBV7-6	-	TRBJ2-3	TRBD2	CASRLGRAGAMTDTQYF	TGTGCCAGCAGACTAGGGAGGGCGGGAGCGATGACAGATACGCAGTATTTT
TRBV9	-	TRBJ2-7	TRBD2	CASSASSGRASEQYF	TGTGCCAGCAGCGCTTCTAGCGGGAGGGCCTCCGAGCAGTACTTC
TRBV27	-	TRBJ2-7	-	CASSYKRISYEQYF	TGTGCCAGCAGTTATAAGCGGATCTCCTACGAGCAGTACTTC
TRBV27	-	TRBJ1-2	TRBD1	CASSRAGGANYGYTF	TGTGCCAGCAGTCGAGCAGGGGGTGCTAACTATGGCTACACCTTC
TRBV5-1	-	TRBJ2-3	-	CASSAGGYRTDTQYF	TGCGCCAGCAGCGCTGGCGGTTACCGCACAGATACGCAGTATTTT
TRBV28	-	TRBJ2-7	-	CASSVGAANEQYF	TGTGCCAGTTCCGTTGGGGCGGCCAACGAGCAGTACTTC
TRBV7-8	-	TRBJ1-5	-	CASSLGSQGSSNQPQHF	TGTGCCAGCAGCTTAGGCTCGCAGGGGAGTAGCAATCAGCCCCAGCATTTT
TRBV13	-	TRBJ2-2	TRBD1	CASSLPGQGAETGELFF	TGTGCCAGCAGCTTACCGGGACAGGGGGCAGAGACCGGGGAGCTGTTTTTT
TRBV29-1	-	TRBJ2-3	TRBD2	CSAHEGLAGVSDTQYF	TGCAGCGCCCATGAGGGACTAGCGGGAGTGTCAGATACGCAGTATTTT
TRBV14	-	TRBJ2-3	TRBD2	CASSQGLSGRGGTQYF	TGTGCCAGCAGCCAAGGACTGAGCGGGAGGGGCGGTACGCAGTATTTT
TRBV6-5	-	TRBJ1-5	-	CASSRGENQPQHF	TGTGCCAGCAGCAGGGGCGAGAATCAGCCCCAGCATTTT
TRBV28	few	TRBJ2-6	-	CASSLEGSERANVLTF	TGTGCCAGCAGTTTGGAGGGATCTGAACGGGCCAACGTCCTGACTTTC
TRBV7-2	-	TRBJ1-5	TRBD1	CASSHGQGYQPQHF	TGTGCCAGCAGCCATGGACAGGGATACCAGCCCCAGCATTTT
TRBV28	-	TRBJ1-1	-	CASSSRTDGRFHTEAFF	TGTGCCAGCAGTTCTCGAACGGACGGGAGGTTTCACACTGAAGCTTTCTTT
TRBV20-1	-	TRBJ2-1	TRBD2	CSASPSGRKNNEQFF	TGCAGTGCTAGTCCTAGCGGGAGGAAAAACAATGAGCAGTTCTTC
TRBV7-9	-	TRBJ2-7	-	CASSPEGYEQYF	TGTGCCAGCAGCCCGGAGGGGTACGAGCAGTACTTC
TRBV24-1	-	TRBJ2-3	TRBD2	CATRKSGSLFDTQYF	TGTGCCACCAGGAAAAGCGGGAGTCTATTCGATACGCAGTATTTT
TRBV30	-	TRBJ1-5	TRBD1	CAWSVEVGQGARQPQHF	TGTGCCTGGAGTGTAGAGGTAGGACAGGGGGCGAGGCAGCCCCAGCATTTT
TRBV5-6	-	TRBJ2-7	-	CASSLGLSEQYF	TGTGCCAGCAGCTTGGGTTTGTCAGAACAGTACTTC
TRBV20-1	-	TRBJ2-7	TRBD1	CSALQGDEQYF	TGCAGTGCCCTCCAGGGGGACGAGCAGTACTTC
TRBV10-2	-	TRBJ2-7	-	CASSYNYEQYF	TGCGCCAGCAGTTATAATTACGAGCAGTACTTC
TRBV27	-	TRBJ2-3	-	CASSLSPSGTQYF	TGTGCCAGCAGTTTATCGCCTTCCGGTACGCAGTATTTT
TRBV28	once	TRBJ2-3	-	CASRRAGLRDTQYF	TGTGCCAGCAGAAGGGCGGGGCTCAGGGATACGCAGTATTTT
TRBV4-1	-	TRBJ2-3	TRBD1	CASSQALGEYRTGTQYF	TGCGCCAGCAGCCAGGCTCTTGGGGAGTACAGGACAGGAACGCAGTATTTT
TRBV3-1/TRBV3-2	-	TRBJ1-1	-	CASSLYGREAFF	TGTGCCAGCAGCCTCTACGGTCGTGAAGCTTTCTTT
TRBV4-1	-	TRBJ2-1	TRBD2	CASSQEAGGDNEQFF	TGCGCCAGCAGCCAAGAGGCGGGAGGGGACAATGAGCAGTTCTTC
TRBV5-8	-	TRBJ1-6	-	CASNPTGGHRYSPLHF	TGTGCCAGCAACCCCACGGGGGGACACAGATATTCACCCCTCCACTTT
TRBV27	-	TRBJ2-1	TRBD2	CASSLNRGRASNEQFF	TGTGCCAGCAGTTTGAACCGCGGGAGAGCCTCCAATGAGCAGTTCTTC
TRBV7-2	once	TRBJ2-3	TRBD2	CASSLAEVVSGREADTQYF	TGTGCCAGCAGCTTAGCCGAAGTTGTTAGCGGGAGGGAAGCAGATACGCAGTATTTT
TRBV27	-	TRBJ2-3	-	CASSLMGGGSDTQYF	TGTGCCAGCAGTTTGATGGGAGGGGGGTCAGATACGCAGTATTTT
TRBV7-3	-	TRBJ1-4	-	CASSLLLRETNEKLFF	TGTGCCAGCAGCTTACTCCTGCGGGAGACTAATGAAAAACTGTTTTTT
TRBV7-2	-	TRBJ1-1	-	CASSLVPGEGEAFF	TGTGCCAGCAGCTTAGTCCCGGGGGAAGGGGAAGCTTTCTTT
TRBV4-2	-	TRBJ2-7	TRBD1	CASSQGRSRDRGISYEQYF	TGTGCCAGCAGCCAAGGCAGGAGTCGGGACAGGGGTATTTCCTACGAGCAGTACTTC
TRBV5-1	few	TRBJ2-5	TRBD2	CASRLAGLNLQETQYF	TGCGCCAGCAGATTAGCGGGACTAAACCTTCAAGAGACCCAGTACTTC
TRBV7-8	-	TRBJ2-5	TRBD2	CASSSQRLPGLARNQETQYF	TGTGCCAGCAGCTCCCAGAGACTTCCGGGACTAGCGAGAAACCAAGAGACCCAGTACTTC
TRBV12-5	-	TRBJ2-7	TRBD2	CASGLVKAGSRF	TGTGCTAGTGGTTTGGTAAAAGCGGGATCCCGTTTC
TRBV6-5	-	TRBJ2-7	-	CASSPAGAREQYF	TGTGCCAGCAGCCCCGCGGGTGCCCGCGAGCAGTACTTC
TRBV9	-	TRBJ2-5	-	CASSVASEQETQYF	TGTGCCAGCAGCGTAGCTAGCGAGCAAGAGACCCAGTACTTC
TRBV7-2	-	TRBJ1-3	TRBD1	CASSQGVTVSGNTIYF	TGTGCCAGCAGCCAGGGGGTAACAGTCTCTGGAAACACCATATATTTT
TRBV11-2	-	TRBJ2-5	TRBD1	CASSPRVDRGASRTQYF	TGTGCCAGCAGCCCCCGGGTGGACAGGGGCGCCTCAAGGACCCAGTACTTC
TRBV28	-	TRBJ2-7	TRBD2	CASSLWAGGQNEQYF	TGTGCCAGCAGTTTATGGGCGGGAGGGCAAAACGAGCAGTACTTC
TRBV5-1	-	TRBJ2-7	TRBD1	CASSLGQGDPSYEQYF	TGCGCCAGCAGCTTGGGACAGGGGGACCCTTCCTACGAGCAGTACTTC
TRBV28	-	TRBJ1-4	-	CASSTQGKSEKLFF	TGTGCCAGCAGCACTCAGGGGAAGTCCGAAAAACTGTTTTTT
TRBV11-3	-	TRBJ2-1	-	CASSLGLVGASDEQFF	TGTGCCAGCAGCCTGGGTTTGGTGGGAGCTTCCGATGAGCAGTTCTTC
TRBV5-6	-	TRBJ2-1	-	CASSFNGVLNEQFF	TGTGCCAGCAGCTTTAACGGTGTTTTAAATGAGCAGTTCTTC